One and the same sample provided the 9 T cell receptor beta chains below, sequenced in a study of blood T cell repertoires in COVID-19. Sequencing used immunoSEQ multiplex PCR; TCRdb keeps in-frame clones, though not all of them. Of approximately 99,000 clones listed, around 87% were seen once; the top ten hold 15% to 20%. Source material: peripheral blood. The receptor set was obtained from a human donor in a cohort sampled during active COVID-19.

This chain's CDR3 is CASSLDVRGNTEAFF. DNA for the CDR3: TGCGCCAGCAGCTTGGATGTTAGAGGAAACACTGAAGCTTTCTTT. V and J are TRBV5-1 and TRBJ1-1; D gene uncertain. The CDR3 consists of 15 residues. V was trimmed by 0 bases and J by 2 bases, leaving 11 bases between them. The germline V gene encodes CDR1 SGHRS and CDR2 YFSETQ.

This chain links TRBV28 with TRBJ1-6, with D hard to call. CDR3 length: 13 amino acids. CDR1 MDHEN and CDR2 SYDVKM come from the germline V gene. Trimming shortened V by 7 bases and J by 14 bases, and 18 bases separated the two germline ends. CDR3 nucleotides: TGTGCCAGCACCTACAACCCGGAGGGAACCCTCCACTTT. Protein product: CASTYNPEGTLHF.

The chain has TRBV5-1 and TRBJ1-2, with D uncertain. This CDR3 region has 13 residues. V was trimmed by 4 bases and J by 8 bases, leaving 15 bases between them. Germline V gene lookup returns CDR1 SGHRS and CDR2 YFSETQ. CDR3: CASSREGSYGYTF. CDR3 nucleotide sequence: TGCGCCAGCAGCCGGGAGGGTTCGTACGGCTACACCTTC.

As DNA, the CDR3 is TGTGCCAGCAGTGAATCGACTAGCGGGATCAATGAGCAGTTCTTC. It encodes CASSESTSGINEQFF. The chain recombines TRBV6-4 with TRBJ2-1; 11 bases map to TRBD2. The length of the CDR3 is 15 residues. CDR1 and CDR2 (germline): MRHNA, SNTAGT. The J segment lost 6 bases and the V segment lost 3 bases, leaving 4 bases of the junction unmatched.

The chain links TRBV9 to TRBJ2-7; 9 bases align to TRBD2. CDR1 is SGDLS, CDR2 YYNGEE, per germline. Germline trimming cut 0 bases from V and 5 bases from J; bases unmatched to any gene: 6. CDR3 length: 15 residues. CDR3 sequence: CASSVGLAGFNEQYF. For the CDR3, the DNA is TGTGCCAGCAGCGTAGGCCTAGCGGGATTTAACGAGCAGTACTTC.

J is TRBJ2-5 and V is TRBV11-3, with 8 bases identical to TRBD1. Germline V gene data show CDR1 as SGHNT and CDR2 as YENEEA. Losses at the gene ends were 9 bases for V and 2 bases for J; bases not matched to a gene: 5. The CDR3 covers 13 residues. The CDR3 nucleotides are TGTGCCAGTGAGACAGGGGAACAAGAGACCCAGTACTTC. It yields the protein CASETGEQETQYF.

The CDR3 sequence is CASGRGDRLNEQFF. Here the CDR3 DNA reads TGTGCCAGTGGTAGGGGGGACCGGCTGAATGAGCAGTTCTTC. V usage is TRBV19 and J usage is TRBJ2-1, with D perhaps given as TRBD1 or TRBD2 (6 bases each). Germline V gene data show CDR1 as LNHDA and CDR2 as SQIVND (reference sequence). V was clipped by 8 bases and J by 7 bases, with 18 bases between them. CDR3 size: 14 residues.

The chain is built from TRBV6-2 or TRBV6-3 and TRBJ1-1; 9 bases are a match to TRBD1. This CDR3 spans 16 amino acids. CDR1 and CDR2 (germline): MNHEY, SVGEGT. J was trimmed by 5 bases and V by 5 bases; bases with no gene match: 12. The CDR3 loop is CASSQTGTGLITEAFF. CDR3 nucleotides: TGTGCCAGCAGTCAAACCGGGACAGGGCTTATAACTGAAGCTTTCTTT.

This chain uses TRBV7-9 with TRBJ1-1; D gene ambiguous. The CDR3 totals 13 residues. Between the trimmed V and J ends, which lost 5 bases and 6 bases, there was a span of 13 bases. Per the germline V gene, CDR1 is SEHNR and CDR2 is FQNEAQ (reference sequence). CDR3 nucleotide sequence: TGTGCCAGCAGCAATATCGCGGGCGCTGAAGCTTTCTTT. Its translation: CASSNIAGAEAFF.